Listed below are T cell receptor beta chains from one sample, sequenced in a study of OX40 agonist ivuxolimab in advanced cancers. Using immunoSEQ multiplex PCR, the repertoire was profiled, and TCRdb retains in-frame clones only, with some absent. The sample has around 70,000 clones; over 70% are singletons. Sample: CD4+ or CD8+ T cells sorted from blood, taken in a trial of the OX40 agonist ivuxolimab. The receptors here all came from an adult with an advanced solid tumor such as melanoma, head and neck, liver or kidney cancer. The CDR3 runs from the conserved cysteine through the conserved F or W. A D gene is named only where the DNA matches it firmly. Rows give clone size only sometimes, using once, few, many, or a class for an expanded clone.

CDR3nt: TGTGCCAGCAGCCACGGTAGTAACTATGGCTACACCTTC
CDR3aa: CASSHGSNYGYTF
v_gene: TRBV7-8
abundance: .
j_gene: TRBJ1-2
d_gene: .

CDR3nt: TGTGCCTGGAGTGTCGGCAGGGGAATAACCGAGCAGTACTTC
CDR3aa: CAWSVGRGITEQYF
v_gene: TRBV30
abundance: few
j_gene: TRBJ2-7
d_gene: .

CDR3nt: TGTGCCTATACCCTAGCGGCGGTTGGCCGCGAGCAGTTCTTC
CDR3aa: CAYTLAAVGREQFF
v_gene: TRBV30
abundance: .
j_gene: TRBJ2-1
d_gene: TRBD2

CDR3nt: TGTGCCAGTAGTATATACAGGGGGGACACTGAAGCTTTCTTT
CDR3aa: CASSIYRGDTEAFF
v_gene: TRBV19
abundance: .
j_gene: TRBJ1-1
d_gene: TRBD1

CDR3nt: TGTGCCAGCAGCCTAGCGGGAGGGCCGGCCGGGGAGCTGTTTTTT
CDR3aa: CASSLAGGPAGELFF
v_gene: TRBV2
abundance: once
j_gene: TRBJ2-2
d_gene: TRBD2

CDR3nt: TGTGCCAGCAGCCAACTTGGGACAGTTGGCTACGAGCAGTACTTC
CDR3aa: CASSQLGTVGYEQYF
v_gene: TRBV14
abundance: many
j_gene: TRBJ2-7
d_gene: TRBD1

CDR3nt: TGCGCCAGCAGCCAAGATAGGAACACTGAAGCTTTCTTT
CDR3aa: CASSQDRNTEAFF
v_gene: TRBV4-3
abundance: .
j_gene: TRBJ1-1
d_gene: .

CDR3nt: TGCGCCAGCAGCCAAGAACTACCCGGGACAGGGTACGTCGGGGAGCTGTTTTTT
CDR3aa: CASSQELPGTGYVGELFF
v_gene: TRBV4-3
abundance: .
j_gene: TRBJ2-2
d_gene: TRBD1

CDR3nt: TGTGCCAGCAGTGAGCGACTGGATTCCTACGAGCAGTACTTC
CDR3aa: CASSERLDSYEQYF
v_gene: TRBV6-1
abundance: .
j_gene: TRBJ2-7
d_gene: .

CDR3nt: TGTGCCTGGGAGACAGAGAACACTGAAGCTTTCTTT
CDR3aa: CAWETENTEAFF
v_gene: TRBV30
abundance: few
j_gene: TRBJ1-1
d_gene: .

CDR3nt: TGTGCCAGCAGCAGCTACAGGGCTAGCTCCTACAATGAGCAGTTCTTC
CDR3aa: CASSSYRASSYNEQFF
v_gene: TRBV13
abundance: .
j_gene: TRBJ2-1
d_gene: .

CDR3nt: TGCGCCAGCAGCTTGGCCCTGGGGGATCCCTCAGTGGTCGAGCAGTACTTC
CDR3aa: CASSLALGDPSVVEQYF
v_gene: TRBV5-1
abundance: .
j_gene: TRBJ2-7
d_gene: .

CDR3nt: TGTGCCAGCAGCTTATCAGGGGACACTGAAGCTTTCTTT
CDR3aa: CASSLSGDTEAFF
v_gene: TRBV13
abundance: .
j_gene: TRBJ1-1
d_gene: .

CDR3nt: TGTGCCAGCAGAGGACCGATTAGCAATCAGCCCCAGCATTTT
CDR3aa: CASRGPISNQPQHF
v_gene: TRBV19
abundance: .
j_gene: TRBJ1-5
d_gene: .

CDR3nt: TGTGCCAGCAGTGAAATTCAGGGGGAAAACACCATATATTTT
CDR3aa: CASSEIQGENTIYF
v_gene: TRBV6-1
abundance: .
j_gene: TRBJ1-3
d_gene: TRBD1

CDR3nt: TGCGCCAGCAGCGACGCACCCTTAGCGGGGGGGAACAATGAGCAGTTCTTC
CDR3aa: CASSDAPLAGGNNEQFF
v_gene: TRBV4-3
abundance: .
j_gene: TRBJ2-1
d_gene: TRBD2

CDR3nt: TGTGCCAGCACTCCGGGACAGGGGGCAAGAGAGACCCAGTACTTC
CDR3aa: CASTPGQGARETQYF
v_gene: TRBV6-5
abundance: few
j_gene: TRBJ2-5
d_gene: TRBD1

CDR3nt: TGTGCCAGTAGGGAACAGGTTTGGGGAGAAGCTTTCTTT
CDR3aa: CASREQVWGEAFF
v_gene: TRBV19
abundance: .
j_gene: TRBJ1-1
d_gene: .

CDR3nt: TGTGCCAGCAGCACCACCGGGACATTAAACACCGGGGAGCTGTTTTTT
CDR3aa: CASSTTGTLNTGELFF
v_gene: TRBV9
abundance: .
j_gene: TRBJ2-2
d_gene: .

CDR3nt: TGTGCCAGCAGCTTTTCGGCAGGAAACACCATATATTTT
CDR3aa: CASSFSAGNTIYF
v_gene: TRBV7-2
abundance: few
j_gene: TRBJ1-3
d_gene: .

CDR3nt: TGTGCCAGTACCGCGGACAGGGCAGCGGGCTACACCTTC
CDR3aa: CASTADRAAGYTF
v_gene: TRBV19
abundance: .
j_gene: TRBJ1-2
d_gene: TRBD1

CDR3nt: TGCGCCAGCAGCCCGGCGGGGGCGAATGAAAAACTGTTTTTT
CDR3aa: CASSPAGANEKLFF
v_gene: TRBV5-1
abundance: .
j_gene: TRBJ1-4
d_gene: .

CDR3nt: TGTGCCAGCAGTTCCCGGGAGGGCCTCTGGACGGAGAGGCAGTTCTTC
CDR3aa: CASSSREGLWTERQFF
v_gene: TRBV27
abundance: .
j_gene: TRBJ2-1
d_gene: TRBD2

CDR3nt: TGTGCCAGCAGCTCCCAGGGGGCAGACACTGAAGCTTTCTTT
CDR3aa: CASSSQGADTEAFF
v_gene: TRBV7-3
abundance: .
j_gene: TRBJ1-1
d_gene: TRBD1

CDR3nt: TGTGCCAGCAGCTTACTACTAGCGGGAGGGAATGAGCAGTTCTTC
CDR3aa: CASSLLLAGGNEQFF
v_gene: TRBV11-3
abundance: .
j_gene: TRBJ2-1
d_gene: TRBD2

CDR3nt: TGTGCCAGTACCCCGACAGGCTCCTACGAGCAGTACTTC
CDR3aa: CASTPTGSYEQYF
v_gene: TRBV19
abundance: once
j_gene: TRBJ2-7
d_gene: .

CDR3nt: TGTGCCAGCAGTTACCTAATAGGCAGGGACAACACTGAAGCTTTCTTT
CDR3aa: CASSYLIGRDNTEAFF
v_gene: TRBV28
abundance: .
j_gene: TRBJ1-1
d_gene: .

CDR3nt: TGTGCCAGTAGTCACCCCAGGGGGTCTTCCGGGAAGTCTGAAGCTTTCTTT
CDR3aa: CASSHPRGSSGKSEAFF
v_gene: TRBV19
abundance: few
j_gene: TRBJ1-1
d_gene: TRBD1

CDR3nt: TGTGCCAGCAGCTTATCTTGGGGCTCTAGCACAGATACGCAGTATTTT
CDR3aa: CASSLSWGSSTDTQYF
v_gene: TRBV7-2
abundance: .
j_gene: TRBJ2-3
d_gene: .

CDR3nt: TGTGCCAGCTCACCATTGGAGGGGGAGACCCAGTACTTC
CDR3aa: CASSPLEGETQYF
v_gene: TRBV18
abundance: .
j_gene: TRBJ2-5
d_gene: .

CDR3nt: TGTGCCAGCAGCCCCGGGACAGGGGGCAATGAAAAACTGTTTTTT
CDR3aa: CASSPGTGGNEKLFF
v_gene: TRBV9
abundance: .
j_gene: TRBJ1-4
d_gene: TRBD1

CDR3nt: TGTGCCAGCAGCTTGGTCGCCGGGTACAACTATGGCTACACCTTC
CDR3aa: CASSLVAGYNYGYTF
v_gene: TRBV5-4
abundance: .
j_gene: TRBJ1-2
d_gene: .

CDR3nt: TGTGCCAGCAGGAGCGGGGGGGGAGAGCAGTTCTTC
CDR3aa: CASRSGGGEQFF
v_gene: TRBV6-5
abundance: few
j_gene: TRBJ2-1
d_gene: TRBD2

CDR3nt: TGCAGCGGTGAAGGCACCTATGGCTACACCTTC
CDR3aa: CSGEGTYGYTF
v_gene: TRBV29-1
abundance: .
j_gene: TRBJ1-2
d_gene: .

CDR3nt: TGCGCCAGCAGCCGGGGACAGGGGTACGAGCAGTACTTC
CDR3aa: CASSRGQGYEQYF
v_gene: TRBV4-1
abundance: .
j_gene: TRBJ2-7
d_gene: TRBD1

CDR3nt: TGTGCCAGTAGAGTGACTAGCGGCCTGGGAAACATTCAGTACTTC
CDR3aa: CASRVTSGLGNIQYF
v_gene: TRBV19
abundance: .
j_gene: TRBJ2-4
d_gene: TRBD2

CDR3nt: TGTGCCAGCAGCTCTAACAATGAGCAGTTCTTC
CDR3aa: CASSSNNEQFF
v_gene: TRBV11-3
abundance: .
j_gene: TRBJ2-1
d_gene: .

CDR3nt: TGTGCCAGCAGTCTCGGACGTGGGGGCTACACCTTC
CDR3aa: CASSLGRGGYTF
v_gene: TRBV6-5
abundance: .
j_gene: TRBJ1-2
d_gene: .

CDR3nt: TGCAGTGCCCAAGTACGGACTGAGCAGTTCTTC
CDR3aa: CSAQVRTEQFF
v_gene: TRBV20-1
abundance: .
j_gene: TRBJ2-1
d_gene: .

CDR3nt: TGTGCCAGTCGATGGGCAAACACTGAAGCTTTCTTT
CDR3aa: CASRWANTEAFF
v_gene: TRBV6-6
abundance: .
j_gene: TRBJ1-1
d_gene: .